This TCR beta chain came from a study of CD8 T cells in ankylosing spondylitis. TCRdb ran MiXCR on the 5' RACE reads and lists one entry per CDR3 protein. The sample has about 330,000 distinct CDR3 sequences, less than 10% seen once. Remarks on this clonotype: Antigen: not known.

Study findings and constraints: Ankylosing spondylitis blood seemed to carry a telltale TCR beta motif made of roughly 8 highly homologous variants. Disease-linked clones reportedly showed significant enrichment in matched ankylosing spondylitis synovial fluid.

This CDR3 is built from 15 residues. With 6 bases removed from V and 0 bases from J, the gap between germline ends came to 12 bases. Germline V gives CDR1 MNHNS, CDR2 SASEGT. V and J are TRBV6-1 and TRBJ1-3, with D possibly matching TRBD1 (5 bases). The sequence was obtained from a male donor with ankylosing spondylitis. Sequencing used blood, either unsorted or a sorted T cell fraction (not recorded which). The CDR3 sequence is CASSDSTDSGNTIYF. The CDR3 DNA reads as TGTGCCAGCAGCGATTCGACAGACTCTGGAAACACCATATATTTT.